These T cell receptor beta chains were read from a single sample in a study of control samples from healthy donors and cancer patients. The method was immunoSEQ multiplex PCR; TCRdb's version includes in-frame clones alone and lacks a portion of them. Of 130,000 to 150,000 clones in the sample, 89% were seen once. The sample comprised blood. The receptors derive from a man aged 30-40 years in good health. Both conserved end residues are part of each CDR3. A D gene is named only where the DNA matches it firmly. The listing skips clone size in some rows; elsewhere it reads once, few, many or a size class.

CASSSPYAGGNTEAFF TGTGCCAGCAGCTCCCCGTACGCTGGGGGAAACACTGAAGCTTTCTTT TRBV5-6 - - TRBJ1-1 16
CASSPRTGSYEQFF TGCGCCAGCAGCCCCAGGACAGGGTCTTATGAGCAGTTCTTC TRBV5-1 - TRBD1 TRBJ2-1 14
CASSRRRETGGPNTGELFF TGTGCCAGCAGCCGTAGGCGTGAGACAGGGGGTCCGAACACCGGGGAGCTGTTTTTT TRBV11-3 - TRBD1 TRBJ2-2 19
CASSTNQGTQETQYF TGTGCCAGCTCAACAAACCAGGGGACACAAGAGACCCAGTACTTC TRBV18 - - TRBJ2-5 15
CASSDPGTENSYNEQFF TGTGCCAGCAGCGATCCGGGGACGGAGAATTCCTACAATGAGCAGTTCTTC TRBV5-4 - - TRBJ2-1 17
CASSYPGGIDTQYF TGTGCCAGCAGCTATCCGGGGGGGATAGATACGCAGTATTTT TRBV7-2 - TRBD2 TRBJ2-3 14
CASSSPNEGQETQYF TGTGCCAGCAGCTCCCCCAATGAGGGGCAAGAGACCCAGTACTTC TRBV7-9 once - TRBJ2-5 15
CASSPLGGPQHF TGCGCCAGCAGCCCCCTAGGGGGGCCCCAGCATTTT TRBV5-1 - - TRBJ1-5 12
CASSPGGVQPQHF TGTGCCAGCAGTCCAGGGGGGGTTCAGCCCCAGCATTTT TRBV12-3/TRBV12-4 once TRBD1 TRBJ1-5 13
CAWSVLGGNTEAFF TGTGCCTGGAGTGTACTGGGGGGGAACACTGAAGCTTTCTTT TRBV30 - - TRBJ1-1 14
CASRHEGYTGELFF TGTGCCAGTCGCCACGAGGGGTACACCGGGGAGCTGTTTTTT TRBV19 - - TRBJ2-2 14
CAWSVGGWQETQYF TGTGCCTGGAGTGTGGGGGGTTGGCAAGAGACCCAGTACTTC TRBV30 - - TRBJ2-5 14
CASSRLADSPLHF TGCGCCAGCAGCCGCCTGGCTGATTCACCCCTCCACTTT TRBV4-3 - - TRBJ1-6 13
CASSSKRGGTRGNEQFF TGTGCCAGCAGCTCGAAGCGGGGGGGCACAAGGGGAAATGAGCAGTTCTTC TRBV9 - TRBD2 TRBJ2-1 17
CASSLGTGKVEQFF TGCGCCAGCAGCTTGGGGACAGGGAAGGTTGAGCAGTTCTTC TRBV5-1 - TRBD1 TRBJ2-1 14
CASSLSSRVSQPQHF TGTGCCAGCAGTTTATCAAGCAGGGTATCGCAGCCCCAGCATTTT TRBV27 once - TRBJ1-5 15
CASSRDRVLMETQYF TGTGCCAGCTCACGGGACAGGGTCTTGATGGAGACCCAGTACTTC TRBV18 - TRBD1 TRBJ2-5 15
CASSGWGSNQPQHF TGCGCCAGCAGCGGGTGGGGTAGCAATCAGCCCCAGCATTTT TRBV5-1 - - TRBJ1-5 14
CASSSLDTQYF TGTGCCAGCAGTTCGCTAGATACGCAGTATTTT TRBV12-3/TRBV12-4 - - TRBJ2-3 11
CASSLPTGGDYGYTF TGTGCCAGCTCACTGCCGACAGGGGGTGACTATGGCTACACCTTC TRBV18 - TRBD1 TRBJ1-2 15
CASRWLAGGYEQFF TGCGCCAGCAGGTGGCTAGCGGGGGGTTATGAGCAGTTCTTC TRBV5-1 few TRBD2 TRBJ2-1 14
CASRGTGDNEQFF TGTGCCAGCAGGGGGACAGGGGACAATGAGCAGTTCTTC TRBV6-5 - TRBD1 TRBJ2-1 13
CASSFLGEAAGEETQYF TGTGCCAGCAGCTTCCTAGGGGAGGCGGCTGGGGAAGAGACCCAGTACTTC TRBV21-1 - - TRBJ2-5 17
CASSEQGQIYEQYF TGTGCCAGCAGTGAACAAGGACAGATATACGAGCAGTACTTC TRBV2 few - TRBJ2-7 14
CASSSVTRATNEKLFF TGTGCCAGCAGCTCAGTCACCAGGGCAACTAATGAAAAACTGTTTTTT TRBV5-5 - - TRBJ1-4 16
CASSSRKSTSYEQYF TGTGCCAGCAGTTCCCGCAAATCTACTAGTTACGAGCAGTACTTC TRBV6-5 - - TRBJ2-7 15
CASSSPLAGQGDMNTEAFF TGTGCCAGCAGCTCACCCCTAGCGGGACAGGGCGACATGAACACTGAAGCTTTCTTT TRBV5-4 - TRBD1 TRBJ1-1 19
CASSEQALLSNQPQHF TGTGCCAGTAGTGAACAGGCCCTTTTGAGCAATCAGCCCCAGCATTTT TRBV19 - - TRBJ1-5 16
CASSLAGDNSPLHF TGTGCCAGCAGCTTAGCAGGGGATAATTCACCCCTCCACTTT TRBV7-2 - - TRBJ1-6 14
CASSEPGGAGTGELFF TGTGCCAGCAGTGAGCCGGGGGGGGCAGGGACCGGGGAGCTGTTTTTT TRBV6-1 once TRBD2 TRBJ2-2 16
CASSIVDSANTGELFF TGTGCCAGTAGTATTGTGGACTCTGCGAACACCGGGGAGCTGTTTTTT TRBV19 - - TRBJ2-2 16
CASSKVYFPGDTEAFF TGTGCCAGCAGCAAAGTTTATTTTCCCGGGGACACTGAAGCTTTCTTT TRBV21-1 - - TRBJ1-1 16
CAISEGGQADRPQHF TGTGCCATCAGTGAGGGCGGACAGGCTGATCGGCCCCAGCATTTT TRBV10-3 - TRBD1 TRBJ1-5 15
CASSWSTGVQETQYF TGTGCCAGCAGCTGGTCGACAGGGGTGCAAGAGACCCAGTACTTC TRBV7-6 - TRBD1 TRBJ2-5 15
CASSSPEGFSTDTQYF TGTGCCAGCAGTTCCCCCGAGGGCTTTAGCACAGATACGCAGTATTTT TRBV6-5 - - TRBJ2-3 16
CASSPAGNTEAFF TGTGCCAGCTCACCGGCAGGGAACACTGAAGCTTTCTTT TRBV18 - - TRBJ1-1 13
CASSQDRFRVETQYF TGTGCCAGCAGCCAAGATCGGTTCAGGGTAGAGACCCAGTACTTC TRBV14 - - TRBJ2-5 15
CSVEGETFHEQYF TGCAGCGTCGAGGGAGAAACATTCCACGAGCAGTACTTC TRBV29-1 - - TRBJ2-7 13
CASSAPPSTGGPLGELFF TGTGCCAGCAGCGCACCCCCCTCGACGGGGGGGCCCCTCGGGGAGCTGTTTTTT TRBV3-1/TRBV3-2 - TRBD2 TRBJ2-2 18
CASSDTVYNSPLHF TGTGCCAGCAGTGATACGGTCTATAATTCACCCCTCCACTTT TRBV25-1 - - TRBJ1-6 14
CATSSRTSAVETQYF TGTGCCACCAGTTCAAGGACTAGCGCCGTGGAGACCCAGTACTTC TRBV24-1 - TRBD2 TRBJ2-5 15
CAPGGPDTQYF TGTGCCCCCGGGGGGCCAGATACGCAGTATTTT TRBV27 - - TRBJ2-3 11
CASSVGDYYEQYF TGTGCCAGCAGCGTAGGGGACTACTACGAGCAGTACTTC TRBV9 - TRBD2 TRBJ2-7 13
CAWVVAGVYEQYF TGTGCCTGGGTGGTAGCGGGAGTTTACGAGCAGTACTTC TRBV30 - TRBD2 TRBJ2-7 13
CASSALGQGSSYEQYF TGTGCCAGTAGTGCCCTTGGACAGGGGAGCTCCTACGAGCAGTACTTC TRBV19 - TRBD1 TRBJ2-7 16
CASSLETSGFYEQYF TGTGCCAGCAGCTTAGAGACTAGCGGGTTCTACGAGCAGTACTTC TRBV7-2 - TRBD2 TRBJ2-7 15
CASSLLSGSVTDTQYF TGTGCCAGCAGCCTTCTTAGCGGGTCGGTCACAGATACGCAGTATTTT TRBV11-2 - TRBD2 TRBJ2-3 16
CASSPQSRISSGNTIYF TGTGCCAGCAGCCCCCAAAGCAGAATAAGCTCTGGAAACACCATATATTTT TRBV7-2 - - TRBJ1-3 17
CASRALETEQFF TGTGCCAGCAGGGCACTAGAAACTGAGCAGTTCTTC TRBV12-3/TRBV12-4 - - TRBJ2-1 12
CASSPAGGLLYEQYF TGTGCCAGCAGCCCCGCGGGGGGCCTTCTCTACGAGCAGTACTTC TRBV6-2/TRBV6-3 - TRBD2 TRBJ2-7 15
CASSLTENSNQPQHF TGTGCCAGCAGCTTGACAGAAAATAGCAATCAGCCCCAGCATTTT TRBV5-6 - - TRBJ1-5 15
CASSPGQGGGEAFF TGTGCCAGCAGCCCGGGACAGGGAGGGGGTGAAGCTTTCTTT TRBV7-3 - TRBD1 TRBJ1-1 14
CASSLEGTGYHTQYF TGTGCCAGCAGCTTAGAAGGGACTGGGTACCATACGCAGTATTTT TRBV7-2 - - TRBJ2-3 15
CASSLGVTPRYYNEQFF TGTGCCAGCAGCTTAGGGGTTACTCCTAGGTACTACAATGAGCAGTTCTTC TRBV7-3 - - TRBJ2-1 17